This TCR beta chain was sequenced in a study of fetal regulatory T cell absence and autoimmunity. Whole-study results and caveats: Pancreas TCRs were oligoclonally enriched versus cord blood, some clones over 80-fold.

This clone was counted once. Its antigen is as yet unknown. Sequencing was performed with immunoSEQ multiplex PCR; in TCRdb, only in-frame clones are kept and a portion is missing. The data contain tens of thousands of clones, just under 85% of them singletons. The specimen sequenced was cord blood. This clonotype originated in a newborn boy with IPEX syndrome.

The chain's CDR3 is CASIISDNEQFF. Here the CDR3 DNA reads TGTGCCAGCATCATATCGGACAATGAGCAGTTCTTC. V is TRBV2 and J is TRBJ2-1; D call uncertain. The germline CDR1 and CDR2 sequences are SNHLY and FYNNEI. Trimming left V 7 bases short and J 5 bases short, with 9 bases between. This CDR3 region has 12 residues. Variable domain in full (rest from reference TRBV2 and TRBJ2-1): EPEVTQTPSHQVTQMGQEVILRCVPISNHLYFYWYRQILGQKVEFLVSFYNNEISEKSEIFDDQFSVERPDGSNFTLKIRSTKLEDSAMYFCASIISDNEQFFGPGTRLTVL.